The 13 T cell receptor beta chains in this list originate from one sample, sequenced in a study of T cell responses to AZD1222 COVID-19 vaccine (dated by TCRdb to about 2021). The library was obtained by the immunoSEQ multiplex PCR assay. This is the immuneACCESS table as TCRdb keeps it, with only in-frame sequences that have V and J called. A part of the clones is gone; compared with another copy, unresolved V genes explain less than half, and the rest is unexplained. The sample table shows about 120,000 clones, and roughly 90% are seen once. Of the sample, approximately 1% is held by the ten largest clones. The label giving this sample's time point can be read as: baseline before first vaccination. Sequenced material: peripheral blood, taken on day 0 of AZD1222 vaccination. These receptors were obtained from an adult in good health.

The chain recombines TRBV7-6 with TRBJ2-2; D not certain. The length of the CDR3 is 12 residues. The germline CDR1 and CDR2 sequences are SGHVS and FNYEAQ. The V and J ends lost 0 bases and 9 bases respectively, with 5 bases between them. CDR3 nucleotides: TGTGCCAGCAGCTTAGCTGATTGGGAGCTGTTTTTT. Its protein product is CASSLADWELFF.

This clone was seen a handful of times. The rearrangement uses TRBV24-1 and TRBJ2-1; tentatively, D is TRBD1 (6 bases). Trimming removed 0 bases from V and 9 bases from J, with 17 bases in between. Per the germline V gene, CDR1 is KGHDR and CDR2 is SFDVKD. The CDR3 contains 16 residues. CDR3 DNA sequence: TGTGCCACCAGTGATTTGCATACTACAGGGCCAGGTGAGCAGTTCTTC. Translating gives CATSDLHTTGPGEQFF.

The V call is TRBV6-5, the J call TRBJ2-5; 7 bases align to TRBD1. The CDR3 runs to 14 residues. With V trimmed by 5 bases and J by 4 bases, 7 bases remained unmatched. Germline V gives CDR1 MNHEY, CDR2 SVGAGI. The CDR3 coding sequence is TGTGCCAGCAGTAGATCGACAGGGACAGAGACCCAGTACTTC. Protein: CASSRSTGTETQYF.

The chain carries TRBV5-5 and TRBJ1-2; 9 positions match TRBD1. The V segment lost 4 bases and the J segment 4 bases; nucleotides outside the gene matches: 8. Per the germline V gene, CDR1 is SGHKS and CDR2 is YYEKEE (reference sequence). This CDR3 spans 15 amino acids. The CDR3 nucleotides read TGTGCCAGCAGCCTGGGACAGGGATCGGCCTATGGCTACACCTTC. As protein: CASSLGQGSAYGYTF.

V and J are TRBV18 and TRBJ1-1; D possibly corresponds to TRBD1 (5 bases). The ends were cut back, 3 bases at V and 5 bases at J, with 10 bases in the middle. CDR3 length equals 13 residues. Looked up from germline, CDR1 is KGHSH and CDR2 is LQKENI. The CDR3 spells CASSPQGRTEAFF. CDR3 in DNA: TGTGCCAGCTCACCCCAGGGTCGGACTGAAGCTTTCTTT.

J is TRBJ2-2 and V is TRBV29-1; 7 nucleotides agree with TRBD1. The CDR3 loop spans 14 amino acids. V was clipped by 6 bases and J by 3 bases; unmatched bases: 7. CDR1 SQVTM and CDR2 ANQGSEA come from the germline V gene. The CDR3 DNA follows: TGCAGCGTGACAGGGTCGGTCGACACCGGGGAGCTGTTTTTT. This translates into CSVTGSVDTGELFF.

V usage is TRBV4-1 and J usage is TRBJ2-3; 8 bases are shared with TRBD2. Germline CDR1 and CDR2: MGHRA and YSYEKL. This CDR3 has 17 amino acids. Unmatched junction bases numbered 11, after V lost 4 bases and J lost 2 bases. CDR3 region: CASSPGLREGVTDTQYF. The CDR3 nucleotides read TGCGCCAGCAGCCCTGGATTACGGGAGGGTGTCACAGATACGCAGTATTTT.

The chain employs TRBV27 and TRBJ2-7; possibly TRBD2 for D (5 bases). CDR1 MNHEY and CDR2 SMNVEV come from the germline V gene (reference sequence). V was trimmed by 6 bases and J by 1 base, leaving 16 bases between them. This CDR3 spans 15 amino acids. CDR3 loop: CASSRIPGVSYEQYF. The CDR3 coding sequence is TGTGCCAGCAGCCGTATCCCCGGGGTATCCTACGAGCAGTACTTC.

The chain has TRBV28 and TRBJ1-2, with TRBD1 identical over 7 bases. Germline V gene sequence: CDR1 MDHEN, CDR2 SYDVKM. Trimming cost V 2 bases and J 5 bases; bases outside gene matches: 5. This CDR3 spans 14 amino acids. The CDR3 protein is CASSLTGQPYGYTF. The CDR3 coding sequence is TGTGCCAGCAGTTTAACGGGACAGCCGTATGGCTACACCTTC.

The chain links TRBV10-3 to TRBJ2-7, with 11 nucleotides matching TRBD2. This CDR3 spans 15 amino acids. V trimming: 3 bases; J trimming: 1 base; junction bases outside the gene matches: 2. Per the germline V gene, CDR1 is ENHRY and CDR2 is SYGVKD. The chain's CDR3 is CAISESSGRSYEQYF. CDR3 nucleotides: TGTGCCATCAGTGAATCTAGCGGGAGGTCCTACGAGCAGTACTTC.

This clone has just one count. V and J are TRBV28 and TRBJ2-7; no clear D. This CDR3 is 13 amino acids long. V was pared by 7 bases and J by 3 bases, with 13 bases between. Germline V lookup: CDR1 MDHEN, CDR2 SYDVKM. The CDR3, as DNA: TGTGCCAGCAAGATTCCGTACCACTACGAGCAGTACTTC. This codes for CASKIPYHYEQYF. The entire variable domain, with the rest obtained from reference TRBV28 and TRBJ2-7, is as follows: DVKVTQSSRYLVKRTGEKVFLECVQDMDHENMFWYRQDPGLGLRLIYFSYDVKMKEKGDIPEGYSVSREKKERFSLILESASTNQTSMYLCASKIPYHYEQYFGPGTRLTVT.

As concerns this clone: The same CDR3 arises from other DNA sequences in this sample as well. CDR3 sequence (DNA): TGCGCCAGCAGCTTGGGACAAAAAGAGACCCAGTACTTC. Translated, it gives CASSLGQKETQYF. The J gene is TRBJ2-5, the V gene TRBV5-1; D unclear. Germline V gives CDR1 SGHRS, CDR2 YFSETQ. The CDR3 covers 13 residues. Trimming took 0 bases from V and 3 from J, leaving 6 bases between them.

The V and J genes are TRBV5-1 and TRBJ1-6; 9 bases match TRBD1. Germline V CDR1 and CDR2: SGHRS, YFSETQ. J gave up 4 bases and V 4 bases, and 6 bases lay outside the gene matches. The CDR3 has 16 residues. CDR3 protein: CASSLGQGGYNSPLHF. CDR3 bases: TGCGCCAGCAGCCTGGGACAGGGCGGATATAATTCACCCCTCCACTTT.